Shown below are 12 T cell receptor beta chains from a single sample sequenced in a study of blood T cell repertoires in COVID-19. Profiling relied on immunoSEQ multiplex PCR, and the TCRdb table lists in-frame clones only, not all of them. The data contain about 210,000 clones, roughly four fifths of them seen just once; the ten biggest clones take up approximately 12%. Sequenced material: peripheral blood. These receptors were collected from a woman aged 40 to 50 with acute or convalescent COVID-19.

This chain joins TRBV9 and TRBJ2-2; TRBD2 aligns across 8 bases. The J segment lost 7 bases and the V segment lost 1 base, leaving 9 bases of the junction unmatched. The CDR3 runs 16 residues. Germline loops: CDR1 SGDLS, CDR2 YYNGEE. CDR3 amino acids: CASSVYPGRADGELFF. In DNA form, the CDR3 reads TGTGCCAGCAGCGTATATCCCGGGAGGGCCGACGGGGAGCTGTTTTTT.

The genes are TRBV10-1 and TRBJ2-2; 12 positions match TRBD2. V gave up 7 bases and J gave up 0 bases; unmatched junction bases: 12. This CDR3 comprises 19 residues. Germline V lookup: CDR1 WNHNN, CDR2 SYGVQD (reference sequence). CDR3 loop: CASTPPGLAGDANTGELFF. The CDR3 DNA reads as TGCGCCAGCACTCCACCGGGACTAGCGGGCGACGCGAACACCGGGGAGCTGTTTTTT.

This chain links TRBV7-2 with TRBJ2-7; 10 bases are shared with TRBD2. This CDR3 is built from 15 residues. V dropped 3 bases and J dropped 4; count of bases not matched to a gene: 6. The germline V gene has CDR1 SGHTA and CDR2 FQGNSA. CDR3 nucleotide sequence: TGTGCCAGCAGCTTCATCGGGACTAGCGTTTACGAGCAGTACTTC. This translates into CASSFIGTSVYEQYF.

The chain is built from TRBV7-8 and TRBJ2-7; TRBD1 is a possible D gene (5 bases). V lost 4 bases, J lost 2 bases, and 18 bases lay in between. The length of the CDR3 is 16 residues. Germline V gives CDR1 SGHVS, CDR2 FQNEAQ. The CDR3 reads CASSYPTAGATYEQYF. DNA of the CDR3: TGTGCCAGCAGCTACCCGACAGCCGGAGCTACCTACGAGCAGTACTTC.

The rearrangement links TRBV12-3 or TRBV12-4 to TRBJ1-1; D might be TRBD1 (6 bases). The CDR3 is 12 amino acids. The germline V and J ends were trimmed by 7 bases and 5 bases, with 11 bases remaining between them. CDR3 nucleotide sequence: TGTGCCAGCACCTGGCAGGGGACTGAAGCTTTCTTT. Amino acids: CASTWQGTEAFF.

V gene TRBV10-3 combines with J gene TRBJ2-2; 12 nucleotides align to TRBD2. Germline assignment: CDR1 ENHRY and CDR2 SYGVKD. The CDR3 has 15 amino acids. V was pared by 7 bases and J by 6 bases, with 6 bases of the junction left unmatched. The CDR3 DNA reads as TGTGCCATCACGACTAGCGGGAGAGGGGCCGGGGAGCTGTTTTTT. Translated, it gives CAITTSGRGAGELFF.

The chain is built from TRBV2 and TRBJ2-3, with 9 bases aligning to TRBD1. Germline V gene sequence: CDR1 SNHLY, CDR2 FYNNEI. With V trimmed by 7 bases and J by 3 bases, 8 bases remained unmatched. The length of the CDR3 is 15 residues. CDR3 protein: CASILQGARTDTQYF. The CDR3 nucleotides are TGTGCCAGCATTTTACAGGGGGCGCGGACAGATACGCAGTATTTT.

This chain joins TRBV10-3 and TRBJ2-7, with D possibly matching TRBD2 (6 bases). This CDR3 has 13 amino acids. V was pared by 10 bases and J by 6 bases, with 19 bases between. Germline loops: CDR1 ENHRY, CDR2 SYGVKD. CDR3 DNA sequence: TGTGCCAGCCGAATGGCGGGACCTCTCGAGCAGTACTTC. It is translated as CASRMAGPLEQYF.

The V call is TRBV4-2, the J call TRBJ2-1; the D gene is possibly TRBD1 (5 bases). Trimming pared 1 base from V and 8 bases from J, leaving 9 bases between. Germline CDR1 LGHNA, CDR2 YNFKEQ. The CDR3 is 13 amino acids. CDR3 region: CASSQGGLDEQFF. The CDR3, as DNA: TGTGCCAGCAGCCAAGGGGGCCTGGATGAGCAGTTCTTC.

The chain carries TRBV14 and TRBJ1-2; TRBD1 might be the D (5 bases). V was pared by 4 bases and J by 0 bases, with 15 bases between. Germline CDR1 SGHDN, CDR2 FVKESK. There are 16 residues in the CDR3. The CDR3 protein is CASSLNTQVSNYGYTF. CDR3 DNA: TGTGCCAGCAGCCTGAACACACAGGTTTCTAACTATGGCTACACCTTC.

V gene TRBV7-9 combines with J gene TRBJ2-5; 8 bases line up with TRBD1. The CDR3 loop spans 13 amino acids. V was pared by 5 bases and J by 5 bases, with 4 bases of the junction left unmatched. In germline, CDR1 is SEHNR, CDR2 FQNEAQ (reference sequence). In nucleotides, the CDR3 is TGTGCCAGCAGCACGACAGGGGTCGAGACCCAGTACTTC. Its translation: CASSTTGVETQYF.

The gene calls are TRBV4-1 and TRBJ1-2; 7 nucleotides align to TRBD1. V lost 9 bases and J lost 6; bases outside the gene matches: 7. The CDR3 consists of 12 residues. The V gene's germline CDR1 is MGHRA and CDR2 YSYEKL. The CDR3 protein is CASLAGTDGYTF. CDR3 nucleotides: TGCGCCAGTCTTGCCGGGACAGATGGCTACACCTTC.